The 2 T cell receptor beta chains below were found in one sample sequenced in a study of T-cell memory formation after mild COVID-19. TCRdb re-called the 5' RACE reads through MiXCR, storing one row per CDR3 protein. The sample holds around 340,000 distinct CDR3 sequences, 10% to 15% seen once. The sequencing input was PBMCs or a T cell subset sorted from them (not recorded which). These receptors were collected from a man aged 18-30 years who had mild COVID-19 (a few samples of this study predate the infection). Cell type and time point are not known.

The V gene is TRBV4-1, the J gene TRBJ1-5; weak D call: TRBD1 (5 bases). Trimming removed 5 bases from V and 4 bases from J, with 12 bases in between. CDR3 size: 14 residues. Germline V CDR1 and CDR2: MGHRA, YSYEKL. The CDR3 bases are TGCGCCAGCAGCACGTCGGGGGGAAATCAGCCCCAGCATTTT. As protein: CASSTSGGNQPQHF.

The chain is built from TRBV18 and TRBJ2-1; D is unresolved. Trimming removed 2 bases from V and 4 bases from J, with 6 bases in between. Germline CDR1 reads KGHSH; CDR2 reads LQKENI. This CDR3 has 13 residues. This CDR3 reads CASSPIGYNEQFF. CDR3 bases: TGTGCCAGCTCACCAATCGGGTACAATGAGCAGTTCTTC.